This T cell receptor beta chain was found in a study of cytomegalovirus exposure and HLA in healthy donors (dated by TCRdb to 2015 to 2018). In terms of the full investigation: According to an earlier analysis of 550 to 750 of the donors, about 179 million T cells yielded 117 million unique TCR beta sequences and approximately 280 Gb of sequence data. Several DR-DQ haplotypes were treated as single units for association and clustering because of strong linkage in the cohort. Besides the first cohort of approximately 670 subjects, a separate validation cohort made up of 90 to 150 different subjects was used. The aim of the study was to test whether cataloging public T cell receptors could identify signatures of past pathogen exposure. Alongside the repertoire data, information on donor age, sex, ethnicity and CMV serostatus was compiled. Roughly 300 gigabases of sequencing data and some 85 million unique TCR sequences were included in an early release covering roughly 600 HLA-typed donors. The number of donors typed differed by locus, with 629-630 for A, B, C, DRB1 and DQB1, over 500 for DQA1, approximately 580 for DPA1, and some 440 for DPB1. A later genetic analysis used genome-wide SNP genotypes for about three fifths of the 666 donors, treating that subset as a discovery cohort. On average, around 240,000 unique TCR beta nucleotide sequences were sequenced per donor among more than 350 genotyped donors of the cohort, with around 19% of those sequences being non-productive. Of the roughly 400 genotyped donors, roughly 80% fell in the genetic ancestry cluster associated with self-reported Caucasian donors. All discovery cohort repertoires had been generated using a single sequencing platform. To study patterns of TCR occurrence, a later analysis re-analyzed previously published TCR beta repertoires from around 700 donors and added high-resolution HLA genotyping. An earlier analysis of around 580 of the donors used high-throughput TCR beta sequencing to judge whether each TCR beta V gene segment behaved as functional or pseudogenic. In the later analysis, no new phenotypic data were used to find candidate immune exposures; instead, reliance was placed on TCR beta sequences and their occurrence across donors. HLA typing included class I and class II loci at four-digit resolution. To predict cytomegalovirus infection status, the study combined high-throughput TCR immunosequencing, statistical association of individual TCRs with disease status, and machine learning. The study profiled the T cell repertoires of about 640 subjects by immunosequencing and related them to cytomegalovirus serostatus.

Libraries came from the immunoSEQ multiplex PCR assay. A mixture of 60 forward primers for TCR Vbeta segments and 13 reverse primers for TCR Jbeta segments was used in the multiplex PCR. Amplification of the CDR3 region of rearranged TCR beta genes was performed with a multiplex PCR assay on genomic DNA. Amplified TCR beta libraries were sequenced as 87-base-pair reads on the Illumina HiSeq System. From the authors' description of their analysis: A later analysis tallied roughly 80 million unique TCR beta chains across the 610 or so repertoires, and around 12 million of those chains were shared by two or more donors. To remove PCR and sequencing errors, raw reads were error-corrected and collapsed into unique sequences using a nearest-neighbor algorithm that merged closely related sequences. Alignment of CDR3 sequences to IMGT reference sequences was used to assign V, D and J gene segments. For a sequence to be retained, at least a six-nucleotide match to both a V gene segment and a J gene segment was required. A rearrangement was called productive if the CDR3 had no stop codons and remained in frame with V and J, and every other rearrangement was called non-productive. Following IMGT convention, CDR3 was defined as the stretch from the second conserved V-encoded cysteine to the conserved J-encoded phenylalanine. In an earlier analysis of roughly 610 of the donors, sequences lacking an unambiguous match to a single V gene segment were excluded. An earlier analysis of around 600 of the donors classified V segments as functional when productive rearrangements were above 56.7% and as segregating when the standard deviation between donors was above 5%. A statistical classification framework was developed to diagnose cytomegalovirus status using the catalog of TCR beta chain sequences. V and J gene assignment, in a later analysis, came from comparing TCR nucleotide sequences with IMGT/GENE-DB human TR gene sequences. A later analysis assigned CDR3 sequences and most-parsimonious VDJ recombination scenarios with the TCRdist pipeline. A later analysis defined each TCR beta chain by its CDR3 amino acid sequence plus V-gene family, and excluded reads lacking a unique V-gene family. In a later analysis, a few hundred highly shared, low-generation-probability nucleotide sequences were removed to address suspected cross-contamination and a sequencing artifact. In a later analysis, a clonal expansion index was calculated for each public chain from normalized within-repertoire ranks of inferred template counts. In a later analysis, generation probabilities were computed using a VDJ recombination model fitted to out-of-frame rearrangements, and the results were checked against IGoR. In a later analysis, hypergeometric tests were used to score TCR-TCR, TCR-HLA and TCR-CMV co-occurrence, with a repertoire-size bias correction applied to TCR pairs. To estimate false discovery rates, a later analysis permuted the HLA or CMV assignments 20 times. A later analysis grouped co-occurring TCRs with DBSCAN, adding TCRdist sequence similarity when clustering within HLA-allele-positive subsets. Repertoires with fewer than 30,000 or more than 120,000 public chains were left out of co-occurrence clustering, as were four to six repertoires with anomalous nucleotide sharing. The source is immuneACCESS, and TCRdb retained only in-frame sequences with V and J called. Part of the clones is not carried over; for the studies checked, unresolved V genes explain less than half of this, and the remainder is unexplained. The D gene and trimming were derived from the DNA, and the V and J assignments and clone size from that table. The sample's table covers about 70,000 clones. The top ten clonotypes cover roughly 2.4% of the sample.

Broader findings and caveats from the paper: A later genetic analysis reported fewer N-insertions in productive TCRs among donors in an Asian-associated ancestry cluster than the approximately 700-donor mean. A further reported finding was that TCR beta sequences accurately predicted the HLA-A and HLA-B alleles for most subjects in the first cohort. A cluster of highly shared sequence variants was judged likely to be a technical artifact of the sequencing pipeline. Linkage disequilibrium might explain the correlated functional status among segregating V segments, but an unknown experimental factor could not be ruled out. Strong co-occurrence of HLA alleles, especially DR and DQ, made assigning TCR associations to individual alleles difficult. Because the 87-base-pair reads could not distinguish some IMGT-functional V segments, including TRBV6-2 and TRBV6-3, those segments were excluded. A later genetic analysis associated a missense DCLRE1C variant with V-gene and J-gene trimming of TCR beta chains, and an independent cohort replicated the association. The cohort was sequenced for TCR beta chains only, and without alpha or paired-chain data the features that could be detected were limited. HLA typing was unavailable for some donors at each locus, so association tests used only the typed subset. The classifier was reported to diagnose cytomegalovirus status with high specificity and sensitivity in both the original and validation cohorts. The earlier analysis of 587 of the donors excluded 15 to 20 rarely observed V segments, including chromosome 9 orphons, because counts were too low. Most CMV-associated TCR beta chains appeared to be HLA-restricted in a later analysis, and the HLA associations seemed to be driven largely by CMV exposure. An earlier analysis of 587 of the donors showed that most TCR beta V segments appeared in productive rearrangements either about 87% or about 30% of the time, which broadly matched IMGT annotations. Several of the top co-occurrence clusters appeared to be linked to parvovirus B19, influenza, CMV and Epstein-Barr virus, according to a later analysis. Sequencing depth was assumed to be roughly uniform across donors in the presence/absence analyses, though that assumption may not hold. The authors suggested that the approach could potentially be generalized to other disease states and immunological phenotypes. For the cohort, immune exposure information was limited to CMV serostatus. A few of the identified cytomegalovirus-associated TCR beta chains were confirmed in vitro to be specific for cytomegalovirus antigens. In a later analysis, TCR association rates were found to vary across HLA loci, with the most associated TCRs seen for DRB1 alleles and the fewest for HLA-C alleles. The study gave a list of 150 to 200 TCR beta chains associated with cytomegalovirus. Most TCR sequences were observed very rarely across donors, whereas some public TCRs were present in many individuals. At a false discovery rate of 0.05, a later analysis linked under 20,000 TCR beta sequences to specific HLA alleles. Compared with equally common non-associated chains, HLA-associated TCR beta chains in a later analysis were more clonally expanded and had lower generation probabilities.

Worth noting for this clone: Its antigen is currently not known.

Deletion took 8 bases off V and 2 bases off J, with a span of 13 bases between the germline ends. The germline V gene specifies MNHNS as CDR1 and SASEGT as CDR2. The CDR3, from cysteine to phenylalanine, totals 13 residues. The only DNA kept is the CDR3, 39 bases in frame from the first base. The cohort consisted of some 730 healthy bone marrow donors. All cohort members were sampled while nominally healthy, although unrecorded immune exposures were likely present. The donor tested CMV seropositive and was one of the 289 seropositive cohort members. A peripheral blood sample was provided by each donor, and peripheral blood mononuclear cells were used for TCR beta sequencing. The Qiagen DNeasy Blood Extraction Kit was used to extract genomic DNA from the blood cell samples.

The sequence derives from a female donor in good health and CMV-seropositive. The chain is encoded by TRBV6-1 joined to TRBJ2-7; 6 matching bases give a weak D call of TRBD1. What was sequenced was PBMCs. The CDR3 region has the sequence CASAPGDTYEQYF. The nucleotides are TGTGCCAGCGCCCCCGGGGACACCTACGAGCAGTACTTC.